The next 18 T cell receptor beta chains were all read from a single sample in a study of blood T cell repertoires in COVID-19. Generated by immunoSEQ multiplex PCR, the TCRdb table keeps only in-frame clones and is missing some. The profile shows 160,000 or so clones, about 81% of them singletons. Material for sequencing was peripheral blood. These receptors were collected from a woman in her sixties or seventies with acute or convalescent COVID-19.

This rearrangement joins TRBV10-3 to TRBJ2-7, with D maybe TRBD2 (6 bases). The V gene lost 7 bases and the J gene lost 5 bases, with 15 bases spanning the gap. The CDR3 has 13 residues. Per germline, CDR1 ENHRY and CDR2 SYGVKD. CDR3: CAIKEGDVNEQYF. CDR3 DNA sequence: TGTGCCATCAAGGAGGGAGACGTCAACGAGCAGTACTTC.

The chain carries TRBV6-2 or TRBV6-3 and TRBJ2-7; D is perhaps TRBD1 (6 bases). In germline, CDR1 is MNHEY, CDR2 SVGEGT. Trimming cost V 4 bases and J 12 bases, with 16 bases left between them. CDR3 length: 12 amino acids. The CDR3 is CASSSGVIRPYF. In DNA form, the CDR3 reads TGTGCCAGCAGTTCAGGGGTAATCCGGCCGTACTTC.

The CDR3 bases are TGTGCCAGCAGTTTATGGGGCAAACAAGAGACCCAGTACTTC. Translated, it gives CASSLWGKQETQYF. This chain links TRBV28 with TRBJ2-5; D gene unclear. Germline V gene sequence: CDR1 MDHEN, CDR2 SYDVKM. This CDR3 region has 14 residues. V gave up 0 bases and J gave up 2 bases, with 7 bases separating them.

The V call is TRBV7-2, the J call TRBJ1-6, with unresolved D. The V and J ends lost 1 base and 7 bases respectively, with 5 bases between them. The CDR3 covers 13 residues. Germline-derived CDR1 and CDR2 are SGHTA and FQGNSA. As DNA, the CDR3 is TGTGCCAGCAGCTTAGATATGAATTCACCCCTCCACTTT. It encodes CASSLDMNSPLHF.

The rearrangement uses TRBV18 and TRBJ1-1, with a weak D call TRBD1 (5 bases). This CDR3 has 13 amino acids. Between the trimmed V and J ends, which lost 5 bases and 5 bases, there was a span of 12 bases. Germline-derived CDR1 and CDR2 are KGHSH and LQKENI. The DNA for the CDR3 is TGTGCCAGCTCATCCCGGACATCAACTGAAGCTTTCTTT. Translating gives CASSSRTSTEAFF.

The CDR3 reads CASSLAWSSGNTIYF. The CDR3 DNA reads as TGTGCCAGCAGCTTAGCGTGGAGCTCTGGAAACACCATATATTTT. The V call is TRBV7-2, the J call TRBJ1-3; D remains unclear. There are 15 residues in the CDR3. V dropped 0 bases and J dropped 0 bases, with 6 bases sitting between them. Germline V lookup: CDR1 SGHTA, CDR2 FQGNSA. The whole variable domain, remainder taken from reference TRBV7-2 and TRBJ1-3, is GAGVSQSPSNKVTEKGKDVELRCDPISGHTALYWYRQSLGQGLEFLIYFQGNSAPDKSGLPSDRFSAERTGGSVSTLTIQRTQQEDSAVYLCASSLAWSSGNTIYFGEGSWLTVV.

CDR3 protein: CASSPTGENYGYTF. In nucleotides, the CDR3 is TGTGCCAGCTCACCGACAGGGGAAAACTATGGCTACACCTTC. The chain uses TRBV18 and TRBJ1-2, with 8 positions matching TRBD1. Germline-derived CDR1 and CDR2 are KGHSH and LQKENI. The V gene end was trimmed by 3 bases and the J gene end by 2 bases; junction bases not matched to a gene: 2. The CDR3 totals 14 residues.

The V and J genes are TRBV28 and TRBJ1-4, with unresolved D. The germline gives CDR1 MDHEN, CDR2 SYDVKM. This CDR3 has 15 residues. V dropped 6 bases and J dropped 9 bases, with 20 bases sitting between them. CDR3 amino acids: CASSHPDSGRQKLFF. CDR3 DNA sequence: TGTGCCAGCAGCCACCCGGACTCCGGACGCCAAAAACTGTTTTTT.

The chain links TRBV30 to TRBJ2-7, with 7 nucleotides matching TRBD1. The CDR3 extends over 13 amino acids. The germline V gene encodes CDR1 GTSNPN and CDR2 SVGIG (reference sequence). V dropped 2 bases and J dropped 2; count of bases not matched to a gene: 3. The DNA of the CDR3 is TGTGCCTGGAGTACAGGGGTCACCTACGAGCAGTACTTC. The encoded protein is CAWSTGVTYEQYF. Drawing the rest from reference TRBV30 and TRBJ2-7, the complete variable domain is SQTIHQWPATLVQPVGSPLSLECTVEGTSNPNLYWYRQAAGRGLQLLFYSVGIGQISSEVPQNLSASRPQDRQFILSSKKLLLSDSGFYLCAWSTGVTYEQYFGPGTRLTVT.

The CDR3 region has the DNA TGTGCCAGCAGCCAAGCCGGGACAGGGGGGTACGAGCAGTACTTC. It codes for CASSQAGTGGYEQYF. This rearrangement joins TRBV3-1 (or the pseudogene TRBV3-2) to TRBJ2-7, with 11 bases aligning to TRBD1. The CDR3 has 15 residues. CDR1 is LGHDT, CDR2 YNNKEL, per germline (reference sequence). The junction had 3 bases not matched to a gene; V was cut back by 1 base and J by 4 bases.

This clone was counted only a few times. The rearrangement uses TRBV9 and TRBJ2-1; 9 positions agree with TRBD1. CDR1 SGDLS and CDR2 YYNGEE come from the germline V gene. J was trimmed by 2 bases and V by 3 bases; bases with no gene match: 3. The CDR3 loop spans 15 amino acids. CDR3 in amino acids: CASSDRTGAYNEQFF. CDR3 nucleotide sequence: TGTGCCAGCAGCGACCGGACAGGGGCCTACAATGAGCAGTTCTTC.

V gene TRBV5-4 combines with J gene TRBJ1-1, with 7 bases matching TRBD1. CDR1 is SGHNT, CDR2 YYREEE, per germline (reference sequence). Trimming at V came to 4 bases and at J to 3 bases, leaving 3 bases not matched to a gene. The CDR3 extends over 13 amino acids. CDR3 sequence (DNA): TGTGCCAGCAGCCCAGACAGGGACACTGAAGCTTTCTTT. This gives the protein CASSPDRDTEAFF.

Concerning this clone itself: At the DNA level, this CDR3 is encoded by other sequences in the same sample as well. The V call is TRBV5-1, the J call TRBJ1-3; 7 nucleotides agree with TRBD1. This CDR3 has 15 residues. Trimming cost V 3 bases and J 3 bases; bases outside gene matches: 6. Per germline, CDR1 SGHRS and CDR2 YFSETQ. This chain's CDR3 is CASSSGQTFGNTIYF. DNA for the CDR3: TGCGCCAGCAGCTCGGGACAGACCTTTGGAAACACCATATATTTT. Full variable domain (remainder filled in from reference TRBV5-1 and TRBJ1-3): KAGVTQTPRYLIKTRGQQVTLSCSPISGHRSVSWYQQTPGQGLQFLFEYFSETQRNKGNFPGRFSGRQFSNSRSEMNVSTLELGDSALYLCASSSGQTFGNTIYFGEGSWLTVV.

The J gene is TRBJ2-2, the V gene TRBV5-6; D may be TRBD1 (6 bases). This CDR3 comprises 16 residues. Germline CDR1 reads SGHDT; CDR2 reads YYEEEE. Trimming left V 3 bases short and J 2 bases short, with 14 bases between. The CDR3 DNA follows: TGTGCCAGCAGCTATAGGGGGATCGAAAACACCGGGGAGCTGTTTTTT. Translated: CASSYRGIENTGELFF.

The chain combines TRBV28 with TRBJ1-2; maybe TRBD1 (5 bases). V was shortened by 6 bases and J by 6 bases, with 20 bases between the two germline ends. The V gene's germline CDR1 is MDHEN and CDR2 SYDVKM. This CDR3 comprises 15 residues. CDR3 in amino acids: CASSRPSLGGDGYTF. CDR3 DNA sequence: TGTGCCAGCAGCCGGCCCTCCTTGGGGGGGGATGGCTACACCTTC.

The chain links TRBV7-9 to TRBJ2-6, with 8 bases lining up with TRBD1. With 5 bases clipped from V and 0 bases from J, the junction kept 6 bases outside the gene matches. This CDR3 comprises 17 residues. CDR1 SEHNR and CDR2 FQNEAQ come from the germline V gene (reference sequence). The CDR3 loop reads CASSPRDRYSGANVLTF. DNA for the CDR3: TGTGCCAGCAGCCCCAGGGACAGGTACTCTGGGGCCAACGTCCTGACTTTC.

This clone was detected many times. The chain carries TRBV30 and TRBJ1-4; 8 nucleotides agree with TRBD1. The CDR3 is 15 amino acids. J gave up 4 bases and V 3 bases, and 7 bases lay outside the gene matches. Germline lookup yields CDR1 GTSNPN and CDR2 SVGIG (reference sequence). CDR3 bases: TGTGCCTGGAGCCCCCCGGACAGGGTTAATGAAAAACTGTTTTTT. Its protein is CAWSPPDRVNEKLFF.

The chain combines TRBV6-2 or TRBV6-3 with TRBJ2-1, with 8 bases matching TRBD2. The CDR3 extends over 14 amino acids. The V gene's germline CDR1 is MNHEY and CDR2 SVGEGT. The junction had 1 base not matched to a gene; V was cut back by 2 bases and J by 4 bases. The CDR3 DNA sequence: TGTGCCAGCAGTTACGCGGGGGGTTACAATGAGCAGTTCTTC. Residues: CASSYAGGYNEQFF.